The present T cell receptor (beta chain) was sequenced within a study of Ad26.COV2.S vaccination and SARS-CoV-2 variants (dated by TCRdb to about 2021). General notes on the study: Donors in the vaccine arm were drawn from COV1001, a phase I-IIa trial of Ad26.COV2.S in healthy adults that was multicentre, randomized, double-blind and placebo-controlled. The specificity and breadth of SARS-CoV-2-reactive T cell receptors after Ad26.COV2.S vaccination were assessed by TCRbeta repertoire sequencing. Trial participants were randomized into five groups of five: low-dose or high-dose Ad26.COV2.S given once or twice, or placebo on both occasions. A total of around 32 samples were included in the TCR-sequenced set, comprising about 20 Ad26.COV2.S vaccine recipients, 5 placebo recipients and 8 SARS-CoV-2 convalescent individuals. Ad26.COV2.S was administered intramuscularly at 5 x 10^10 or 1 x 10^11 viral particles, either as a single shot or as two shots given 56 days apart. Investigators did not know the trial group allocation while performing experiments and assessing outcomes.

This specimen's treatment or condition label, per the study, means: about 20 received Ad26.COV2.S at low or high dose, single or two shots; roughly 5 received placebo; per-sample allocation not given. Repertoires of vaccine and placebo recipients were sequenced from samples taken on day 63 after the first injection. Cohort 1b enrolled about two dozen adults aged 18-55 years at a single site in Boston, USA, between 29 July and 7 August 2020. As a vaccine, Ad26.COV2.S was a replication-incompetent adenovirus type 26 vector that expressed a prefusion-stabilized SARS-CoV-2 spike protein derived from the original Wuhan strain. A note on this clone: This receptor's antigen is unknown. Qualities for individual bases were not recorded, and no much larger clone is one base off.

TCRbeta CDR3 regions were sequenced with the immunoSEQ Assay. After extraction, genomic DNA underwent amplification by bias-controlled multiplex PCR, followed by high-throughput sequencing. Per the authors' processing: To quantify the absolute abundance of every unique TCRbeta CDR3 region, sequences were collapsed and filtered. Usable DNA was measured by amplifying reference genes present in all nucleated cells, and TCRbeta template counts were normalized to that usable DNA to estimate T cell fraction. Repertoire TCRs were annotated as SARS-CoV-2-specific when V gene, CDR3 amino acid sequence and J gene were exactly matched to a known reactive TCR set. The reference SARS-CoV-2 TCR set was obtained from MIRA and was filtered for enrichment in COVID-19-positive ImmuneCODE repertoires, whereby public or cross-reactive TCRs were removed. Using the MIRA antigens, annotated TCRs were further analysed by specific ORF or by position within an ORF. Breadth was defined as annotated unique rearrangements over total unique productive rearrangements; depth was the summed frequency of those rearrangements. TCR breadth was compared between groups using two-sided Wilcoxon rank-sum tests. TCRdb stores this immuneACCESS table with in-frame sequences only. Part of the clones is absent; in the studies checked, under half of the shortfall reflects unresolved V genes, and no reason is known for the rest. The V and J calls and clone size are taken from that table; D and trimming were inferred from the DNA. The sample data list hundreds of thousands of clones, and more than 80% of these were observed just once. The ten largest clones add up to 9% to 15% of the sample.

Beyond this particular receptor, the publication reports: Compared with placebo recipients, Ad26.COV2.S recipients showed higher spike-specific TCR breadth (P = 0.0014). Substantial breadth of spike-specific CD8+ and CD4+ T cell responses was reported after vaccination. According to the authors, total T cell responses may have been underestimated by the TCR breadth and depth analyses. Non-spike TCR breadth was comparable between vaccine and placebo recipients, consistent with the vaccine containing only spike. Comparing responses between vaccine doses or regimens was not something the study was powered to do.

The CDR3 starts with the cysteine, ends with the phenylalanine, and has 17 residues. The retained sequence is limited to the CDR3, 51 bases, with the frame set at the first base. Relative to germline, V is 2 bases shorter and J is 6 bases shorter, with 18 bases between their ends. In the germline V gene, CDR1 corresponds to SGDLS and CDR2 to YYNGEE. Rearrangement joined TRBV9 to TRBJ1-6; 6 matching bases give a weak D call of TRBD1. This sequence originates from a person aged 18 to 59 who received the Ad26.COV2.S COVID-19 vaccine or a placebo. The sequencing used peripheral blood, collected in a trial of Ad26.COV2.S vaccine versus placebo. The CDR3 loop reads CASSVKPPGVLNSPLHF. At the DNA level, the sequence is TGTGCCAGCAGCGTGAAGCCCCCAGGGGTTCTTAATTCACCCCTCCACTTT.